These 20 T cell receptor beta chains were sequenced from one sample in a study of blood T cell repertoires in COVID-19. The data were produced by immunoSEQ multiplex PCR, yet TCRdb's version contains in-frame clones alone and is incomplete. The sample consists of just over 350,000 clones, roughly nine tenths of them appearing once. Sequencing was performed on PBMCs or T cells enriched from blood (not recorded which). Receptors originate from a woman aged 25-40 years who had recovered from COVID-19.

The rearrangement joins TRBV6-5 to TRBJ1-4; no clear D. The CDR3 contains 13 residues. The V gene lost 2 bases and the J gene lost 7 bases, with 8 bases spanning the gap. Germline assignment: CDR1 MNHEY and CDR2 SVGAGI. As DNA, the CDR3 is TGTGCCAGCAGTTACATGGACTCTGAAAAACTGTTTTTT. Its translation is CASSYMDSEKLFF.

This clone appeared a few times. The V and J genes are TRBV7-8 and TRBJ2-7, with D unresolved. The CDR3 covers 11 residues. The V gene's germline CDR1 is SGHVS and CDR2 FQNEAQ. V was shortened by 1 base and J by 6 bases, with 4 bases between the two germline ends. The CDR3 is CASSLGAEQYF. DNA for the CDR3: TGTGCCAGCAGCTTAGGCGCCGAGCAGTACTTC.

V and J are TRBV23-1 and TRBJ2-1, with 16 nucleotides matching TRBD2. TRBV23-1 is given ORF status, its function remaining uncertain. V was clipped by 6 bases and J by 9 bases; unmatched bases: 14. CDR3 size: 18 residues. The DNA for the CDR3 is TGCGCCAGCAGCGCACTATTAGGGACTAGCGGGAGGGACGGTGAGCAGTTCTTC. Translation gives CASSALLGTSGRDGEQFF.

The genes are TRBV2 and TRBJ2-2; 10 nucleotides align to TRBD1. V lost 5 bases, J lost 7 bases, and 4 bases stayed unmatched. Germline values: CDR1 SNHLY, CDR2 FYNNEI. CDR3 size: 14 residues. CDR3 sequence: CASSYDRGRGELFF. The CDR3 nucleotides read TGTGCCAGCAGTTATGACAGGGGGCGCGGGGAGCTGTTTTTT.

This rearrangement joins TRBV3-1 (or the pseudogene TRBV3-2) to TRBJ2-3; the match to TRBD2 covers 11 bases. V dropped 2 bases and J dropped 4; count of bases not matched to a gene: 11. Germline loops: CDR1 LGHDT, CDR2 YNNKEL (reference sequence). This CDR3 has 18 amino acids. The CDR3 region is CASSQKEGLAVGADTQYF. CDR3 coding DNA: TGTGCCAGCAGCCAAAAAGAGGGACTAGCGGTGGGGGCAGATACGCAGTATTTT.

The genes are TRBV28 and TRBJ2-5, with 7 bases identical to TRBD1. Trimming took 3 bases from V and 2 from J; bases not matched to a gene: 12. The CDR3 is 17 amino acids. Germline V CDR1 and CDR2: MDHEN, SYDVKM. Here the CDR3 reads CASSLDPTGTEQETQYF. The CDR3, as DNA: TGTGCCAGCAGTTTGGATCCAACCGGGACAGAACAAGAGACCCAGTACTTC.

This clone has more than one count but fewer than ten. Other nucleotide sequences from this sample produce the same CDR3. The chain recombines TRBV18 with TRBJ2-7, with 7 bases matching TRBD1. The ends lost 3 bases at V and 0 bases at J; junction bases unmatched: 2. Germline lookup yields CDR1 KGHSH and CDR2 LQKENI. The CDR3 has 14 amino acids. CDR3 sequence reads: CASSPGQTSYEQYF. The CDR3 DNA reads as TGTGCCAGCTCACCGGGACAGACCTCCTACGAGCAGTACTTC.

The chain couples TRBV4-1 to TRBJ2-3, with D tentatively TRBD1 (5 bases). The CDR3 is made up of 15 amino acids. Germline V CDR1 and CDR2: MGHRA, YSYEKL. The V end was cut by 4 bases, the J end by 0 bases, with 11 bases between. The CDR3 spells CASSLQETSTDTQYF. DNA of the CDR3: TGCGCCAGCAGCCTACAGGAGACTAGCACAGATACGCAGTATTTT.

The chain has TRBV5-1 and TRBJ2-5; 8 nucleotides agree with TRBD1. With 4 bases clipped from V and 5 bases from J, the junction kept 10 bases outside the gene matches. The germline CDR1 and CDR2 sequences are SGHRS and YFSETQ. The CDR3 is 15 residues long. Here the CDR3 DNA reads TGCGCCAGCAGCCCCGGGACAGGTGGCCGGGAGACCCAGTACTTC. It codes for CASSPGTGGRETQYF.

The V gene is TRBV9, the J gene TRBJ2-7; no definite D call. V was shortened by 2 bases and J by 2 bases, with 11 bases between the two germline ends. The CDR3 extends over 14 amino acids. Germline V gene sequence: CDR1 SGDLS, CDR2 YYNGEE. The CDR3 region has the DNA TGTGCCAGCAGCGTGTCCCCCAGGACCTACGAGCAGTACTTC. As protein: CASSVSPRTYEQYF.

The J gene is TRBJ2-2, the V gene TRBV3-1 (or the pseudogene TRBV3-2), with 12 bases matching TRBD2. J lost 7 bases, V lost 5 bases, and 11 bases had no gene match. Germline CDR1 LGHDT, CDR2 YNNKEL (reference sequence). The CDR3 is made up of 17 amino acids. The CDR3 loop is CASSSTSGGPRGGELFF. The DNA of the CDR3 is TGTGCCAGCAGCTCTACTAGCGGGGGGCCACGGGGCGGGGAGCTGTTTTTT.

This clone showed up just a few times. The rearrangement links TRBV29-1 to TRBJ1-2; 9 nucleotides match TRBD1. Trimming cost V 6 bases and J 8 bases; bases outside gene matches: 10. CDR3 size: 13 residues. Germline CDR1 reads SQVTM; CDR2 reads ANQGSEA. The CDR3 nucleotides read TGCAGCGTCGACGGGACAGGGCTAGAGGGCTACACCTTC. This encodes CSVDGTGLEGYTF.

The chain is built from TRBV12-3 or TRBV12-4 and TRBJ1-4; 7 positions agree with TRBD1. The CDR3 spans 13 residues. Trimming at V came to 4 bases and at J to 6 bases, leaving 2 bases not matched to a gene. Written as DNA, the CDR3 is TGTGCCAGCAGTTCCGGGACAGATGAAAAACTGTTTTTT. Encoded protein: CASSSGTDEKLFF.

The chain couples TRBV29-1 to TRBJ2-5; TRBD1 is a possible D gene (6 bases). Trimming removed 1 base at V and 7 bases at J, with 13 bases between. CDR1 is SQVTM, CDR2 ANQGSEA, per germline. This CDR3 region has 13 residues. The CDR3 coding sequence is TGCAGCGTTGAAGCTTACAGGGACGGGACCCAGTACTTC. It encodes CSVEAYRDGTQYF.

The chain is built from TRBV29-1 and TRBJ1-6; D is possibly TRBD1 (5 bases). The germline CDR1 and CDR2 sequences are SQVTM and ANQGSEA. The CDR3 is 13 amino acids. The V end was cut by 4 bases, the J end by 9 bases, with 13 bases between. The CDR3 loop is CSVALSQGSPLHF. The DNA for the CDR3 is TGCAGCGTTGCCCTCAGTCAGGGTTCACCCCTCCACTTT.

The chain has TRBV27 and TRBJ2-1; 11 bases match TRBD2. Germline-derived CDR1 and CDR2 are MNHEY and SMNVEV (reference sequence). The CDR3 is made up of 15 amino acids. V was clipped by 5 bases and J by 8 bases; unmatched bases: 8. The CDR3 DNA reads TGTGCCAGCAGTCATAGCGGGGGGGCCAGGGATGAGCAGTTCTTC. Translated, it gives CASSHSGGARDEQFF.

This clone was observed a single time. The chain is built from TRBV24-1 and TRBJ1-4; D is possibly TRBD1 (5 bases). The CDR3 covers 13 residues. V gave up 7 bases and J gave up 4 bases, with 9 bases separating them. From germline, CDR1 is KGHDR and CDR2 SFDVKD. The CDR3 protein is CATRDSVNEKLFF. CDR3 DNA sequence: TGTGCCACCAGAGACAGCGTTAATGAAAAACTGTTTTTT.

The chain joins TRBV18 to TRBJ2-7; D is unclear. Germline V gene lookup returns CDR1 KGHSH and CDR2 LQKENI. The CDR3 consists of 12 residues. Deletions cut 4 bases from V and 3 bases from J, with 7 bases between. CDR3 sequence reads: CASSLDYYEQYF. In DNA form, the CDR3 reads TGTGCCAGCTCACTAGATTACTACGAGCAGTACTTC.

This clone occurred once. The genes are TRBV10-3 and TRBJ1-1; TRBD1 matches at 9 bases. Looked up from germline, CDR1 is ENHRY and CDR2 is SYGVKD. V shed 6 bases and J 0 bases; nucleotides not matched to a gene: 5. CDR3 length: 15 residues. CDR3 sequence reads: CAIRKGQGMNTEAFF. CDR3 in DNA: TGTGCCATCAGGAAGGGACAGGGAATGAACACTGAAGCTTTCTTT.

This chain connects TRBV13 to TRBJ1-6, with 9 bases identical to TRBD1. After removal of 5 bases from V and 7 bases from J, the junction contained 6 bases not matched to a gene. Germline V lookup: CDR1 PRHDT, CDR2 FYEKMQ (reference sequence). The CDR3 runs to 15 residues. The chain's CDR3 is CASSLGQGRNSPLHF. In DNA form, the CDR3 reads TGTGCCAGCAGCCTTGGACAGGGGCGCAATTCACCCCTCCACTTT. Filled out from reference TRBV13 and TRBJ1-6, the complete variable domain reads AAGVIQSPRHLIKEKRETATLKCYPIPRHDTVYWYQQGPGQDPQFLISFYEKMQSDKGSIPDRFSAQQFSDYHSELNMSSLELGDSALYFCASSLGQGRNSPLHFGNGTRLTVT.